A single sample is the source of the 25 T cell receptor beta chains below, sequenced in a study of blood T cell repertoires in COVID-19. The assay was immunoSEQ multiplex PCR, and TCRdb's table has in-frame clones only and misses some. This table holds tens of thousands of clones, around 86% found once. Material for sequencing was peripheral blood. The receptors were sampled from a woman aged 80 or older with acute or convalescent COVID-19.

V gene TRBV11-1 combines with J gene TRBJ2-7; no clear D. V was trimmed by 5 bases and J by 0 bases, leaving 11 bases between them. Germline CDR1 reads SGHAT; CDR2 reads FQDESV (reference sequence). This CDR3 region has 14 residues. The CDR3 region is CASSPAASSYEQYF. CDR3 bases: TGTGCCAGCAGCCCCGCTGCGAGCTCCTACGAGCAGTACTTC. Supplemented by reference TRBV11-1 and TRBJ2-7, the full variable domain reads EAEVAQSPRYKITEKSQAVAFWCDPISGHATLYWYRQILGQGPELLVQFQDESVVDDSQLPKDRFSAERLKGVDSTLKIQPAELGDSAMYLCASSPAASSYEQYFGPGTRLTVT.

The chain joins TRBV12-3 or TRBV12-4 to TRBJ1-3, with D unresolved. Between the trimmed V and J ends, which lost 5 bases and 0 bases, there was a span of 5 bases. The CDR3 runs to 13 residues. The CDR3 sequence: CASSTDSGNTIYF. The CDR3 region has the DNA TGTGCCAGCAGTACAGACTCTGGAAACACCATATATTTT.

This clone was seen just once. CDR3: CASSSRTGATEAFF. Here the CDR3 DNA reads TGTGCCAGCAGTTCACGTACAGGGGCTACTGAAGCTTTCTTT. The chain recombines TRBV27 with TRBJ1-1; 7 bases map to TRBD1. Germline V CDR1 and CDR2: MNHEY, SMNVEV (reference sequence). V lost 4 bases and J lost 5; bases outside the gene matches: 7. CDR3 length: 14 amino acids.

The rearrangement uses TRBV3-1 (or the pseudogene TRBV3-2) and TRBJ2-7; D possibly corresponds to TRBD1 (5 bases). CDR3 length: 12 amino acids. CDR1 and CDR2 (germline): LGHDT, YNNKEL (reference sequence). V was trimmed by 6 bases and J by 9 bases, leaving 15 bases between them. CDR3 amino acids: CASSSRSRAQYF. CDR3 DNA: TGTGCCAGCAGTAGCAGGTCCAGGGCGCAGTACTTC.

This chain connects TRBV5-1 to TRBJ2-5, with TRBD1 matching over 9 bases. Germline trimming cut 2 bases from V and 2 bases from J; bases unmatched to any gene: 10. Germline V CDR1 and CDR2: SGHRS, YFSETQ. There are 17 residues in the CDR3. CDR3 sequence (DNA): TGCGCCAGCAGCTTACGGGACGGACAGGGGACACAAGAGACCCAGTACTTC. It translates to CASSLRDGQGTQETQYF.

This clone was observed a single time. The chain couples TRBV24-1 to TRBJ2-7, with 12 bases aligning to TRBD2. CDR3 length: 15 residues. The germline V gene encodes CDR1 KGHDR and CDR2 SFDVKD. With V trimmed by 4 bases and J by 3 bases, 3 bases remained unmatched. CDR3 bases: TGTGCCACCAGTGAACTAGCGGGAGGCCGCTACGAGCAGTACTTC. Protein product: CATSELAGGRYEQYF.

This clone has more than one count but fewer than ten. The V and J genes are TRBV6-5 and TRBJ1-3, with D possibly matching TRBD1 (5 bases). The germline V gene has CDR1 MNHEY and CDR2 SVGAGI. V was trimmed by 7 bases and J by 12 bases, leaving 19 bases between them. The CDR3 has 13 residues. CDR3 DNA sequence: TGTGCCAGCAACCCCTTCACGGCCGGACACATATATTTT. It yields the protein CASNPFTAGHIYF.

The V gene is TRBV10-1, the J gene TRBJ2-7, with 7 bases aligning to TRBD1. There are 13 residues in the CDR3. Trimming cost V 2 bases and J 2 bases; bases outside gene matches: 0. The germline gives CDR1 WNHNN, CDR2 SYGVQD (reference sequence). The CDR3 sequence: CASSEGQAYEQYF. The CDR3 nucleotides are TGCGCCAGCAGTGAGGGACAGGCCTACGAGCAGTACTTC.

The chain combines TRBV7-2 with TRBJ1-4; perhaps TRBD1 as D (5 bases). CDR3 length equals 14 residues. Germline-derived CDR1 and CDR2 are SGHTA and FQGNSA. V gave up 3 bases and J gave up 4 bases, with 9 bases separating them. DNA for the CDR3: TGTGCCAGCAGCTTCCAGGGCCGTAATGAAAAACTGTTTTTT. Translated, it gives CASSFQGRNEKLFF.

This chain joins TRBV7-2 and TRBJ2-7, with 13 positions matching TRBD2. V lost 4 bases to trimming and J lost 3 bases; unmatched junction nucleotides: 9. There are 17 residues in the CDR3. The germline V gene has CDR1 SGHTA and CDR2 FQGNSA. The DNA for the CDR3 is TGTGCCAGCAGCTCCTCCGGGACTAGCGGGATGGTCTACGAGCAGTACTTC. Its translation: CASSSSGTSGMVYEQYF.

The J gene is TRBJ2-3, the V gene TRBV7-3, with 8 bases aligning to TRBD2. This CDR3 has 17 residues. The trim removed 5 bases at V and 3 bases at J, leaving 13 bases unmatched. In germline, CDR1 is SGHTA, CDR2 FQGTGA. CDR3 nucleotides: TGTGCCAGCAGCCCCGAACTCGGGGGGGCCGGGACAGATACGCAGTATTTT. This gives the protein CASSPELGGAGTDTQYF.

The chain joins TRBV5-8 to TRBJ2-1, with TRBD1 identical over 8 bases. Germline V gene data show CDR1 as SGHTS and CDR2 as YDEGEE. Losses at the gene ends were 2 bases for V and 7 bases for J; bases not matched to a gene: 23. The CDR3 spans 20 residues. CDR3 bases: TGTGCCAGCAGCTTCCGGACAGGGTCCAGAAGAAGGGGACAAAGAAATGAGCAGTTCTTC. The encoded protein is CASSFRTGSRRRGQRNEQFF.

The chain is built from TRBV6-1 and TRBJ2-1; TRBD2 is a possible D gene (5 bases). Germline V gives CDR1 MNHNS, CDR2 SASEGT. The CDR3 runs to 15 residues. Trimming removed 1 base from V and 4 bases from J, with 11 bases in between. The chain's CDR3 is CASSEDSGNYNEQFF. DNA of the CDR3: TGTGCCAGCAGTGAAGACTCGGGGAATTACAATGAGCAGTTCTTC.

The chain is built from TRBV28 and TRBJ2-7, with a tentative D call TRBD2 (5 bases). CDR3 length: 15 residues. CDR1 and CDR2 (germline): MDHEN, SYDVKM. V was cut by 5 bases and J by 5 bases, with 19 bases left in between. The CDR3 region has the DNA TGTGCCAGCAGTCTCCCCGGGGAACATATCAACGAGCAGTACTTC. Amino acid sequence: CASSLPGEHINEQYF. Drawing the rest from reference TRBV28 and TRBJ2-7, the complete variable domain is DVKVTQSSRYLVKRTGEKVFLECVQDMDHENMFWYRQDPGLGLRLIYFSYDVKMKEKGDIPEGYSVSREKKERFSLILESASTNQTSMYLCASSLPGEHINEQYFGPGTRLTVT.

The J gene is TRBJ1-2, the V gene TRBV18; the D is unclear. Trimming cost V 6 bases and J 0 bases, with 11 bases left between them. Per germline, CDR1 KGHSH and CDR2 LQKENI. This CDR3 is built from 14 residues. The CDR3 loop is CASSYEDPNYGYTF. The DNA for the CDR3 is TGTGCCAGCTCTTACGAGGATCCTAACTATGGCTACACCTTC.

The V call is TRBV19, the J call TRBJ2-5; 10 bases align to TRBD1. The CDR3 spans 14 residues. The V gene end was trimmed by 10 bases and the J gene end by 3 bases; junction bases not matched to a gene: 8. Germline V gene lookup returns CDR1 LNHDA and CDR2 SQIVND (reference sequence). CDR3 sequence reads: CATRGTGDKETQYF. CDR3 bases: TGTGCCACTCGAGGGACAGGGGACAAAGAGACCCAGTACTTC.

The chain is built from TRBV11-3 and TRBJ2-3, with a weak D call TRBD2 (6 bases). Germline CDR1 reads SGHNT; CDR2 reads YENEEA. The CDR3 is made up of 15 amino acids. V lost 2 bases, J lost 1 base, and 10 bases lay in between. The CDR3 reads CASSLSGGGTDTQYF. CDR3 DNA sequence: TGTGCCAGCAGCTTATCAGGAGGGGGCACAGATACGCAGTATTTT.

The rearrangement links TRBV6-5 to TRBJ1-2; the D is unclear. The V gene's germline CDR1 is MNHEY and CDR2 SVGAGI. Trimming cost V 6 bases and J 2 bases, with 13 bases left between them. CDR3 length: 14 residues. CDR3 region: CASSQRGPNYGYTF. The CDR3 DNA reads as TGTGCCAGCAGCCAACGGGGTCCCAACTATGGCTACACCTTC.

The chain combines TRBV6-4 with TRBJ1-1; 7 bases align to TRBD1. The junction had 5 bases not matched to a gene; V was cut back by 3 bases and J by 7 bases. CDR1 is MRHNA, CDR2 SNTAGT, per germline. The CDR3 is made up of 13 amino acids. The CDR3: CASSETGYGEAFF. CDR3 bases: TGTGCCAGCAGTGAGACAGGGTATGGTGAAGCTTTCTTT.

The CDR3 region has the DNA TGTGCCTGGAGTTCGAGCGGGGGGTACGAGCAGTACTTC. This encodes CAWSSSGGYEQYF. The V call is TRBV30, the J call TRBJ2-7, with 9 bases that match TRBD2. Looked up from germline, CDR1 is GTSNPN and CDR2 is SVGIG (reference sequence). J was trimmed by 4 bases and V by 2 bases; bases with no gene match: 3. The CDR3 is 13 residues long. Supplemented by reference TRBV30 and TRBJ2-7, the full variable domain reads SQTIHQWPATLVQPVGSPLSLECTVEGTSNPNLYWYRQAAGRGLQLLFYSVGIGQISSEVPQNLSASRPQDRQFILSSKKLLLSDSGFYLCAWSSSGGYEQYFGPGTRLTVT.

The chain employs TRBV6-5 and TRBJ2-7; 7 nucleotides match TRBD1. Looked up from germline, CDR1 is MNHEY and CDR2 is SVGAGI. The CDR3 totals 15 residues. V lost 0 bases and J lost 3; bases outside the gene matches: 5. Here the CDR3 reads CASSYSTDRHYEQYF. The CDR3 region has the DNA TGTGCCAGCAGTTACTCGACGGACAGGCACTACGAGCAGTACTTC.

The rearrangement joins TRBV7-9 to TRBJ2-7; D might be TRBD1 (6 bases). The CDR3 has 15 residues. The germline V gene encodes CDR1 SEHNR and CDR2 FQNEAQ (reference sequence). V was shortened by 4 bases and J by 7 bases, with 20 bases between the two germline ends. The CDR3 is CASSSRDTGEGEQYF. CDR3 DNA: TGTGCCAGCAGCTCCCGGGACACGGGCGAGGGAGAGCAGTACTTC.

The chain has TRBV5-5 and TRBJ1-6, with 9 nucleotides matching TRBD1. Germline trimming cut 4 bases from V and 10 bases from J; bases unmatched to any gene: 6. The CDR3 has 14 amino acids. Germline V lookup: CDR1 SGHKS, CDR2 YYEKEE (reference sequence). This chain's CDR3 is CASSPGQGRSPLHF. The CDR3, as DNA: TGTGCCAGCAGCCCCGGACAGGGGCGGTCACCCCTCCACTTT.

This rearrangement joins TRBV24-1 to TRBJ1-3, with D possibly TRBD1 on 6 matching bases. Germline-derived CDR1 and CDR2 are KGHDR and SFDVKD. The V end lost 3 bases, the J end lost 0 bases, and 20 bases lay between the germline ends. The CDR3 consists of 19 residues. CDR3 nucleotide sequence: TGTGCCACCAGTGATACACGAGGGGGACACCGAGACTCTGGAAACACCATATATTTT. It yields the protein CATSDTRGGHRDSGNTIYF.

This chain links TRBV3-1 (or the pseudogene TRBV3-2) with TRBJ2-7, with D possibly TRBD2 on 7 matching bases. V was trimmed by 4 bases and J by 9 bases, leaving 19 bases between them. CDR3 length: 14 amino acids. Germline CDR1 is LGHDT and CDR2 is YNNKEL (reference sequence). CDR3 loop: CASSPPSVAGAQYF. For the CDR3, the DNA is TGTGCCAGCAGCCCCCCCTCTGTGGCGGGGGCGCAGTACTTC.